This T cell receptor (beta chain) is from a study of blood T cell repertoires in COVID-19. The assay was immunoSEQ multiplex PCR, and TCRdb's table has in-frame clones only and misses some. The sample shows tens of thousands of clones, over 60% of them seen only once. CDR1 and CDR2 from the germline V gene are SEHNR and FQNEAQ (reference sequence). Trimming took off 1 base at V and 0 bases at J, with 3 bases between the two ends. The CDR3 totals 14 residues. Sequencing was performed on peripheral blood. The source of this sequence is a man in his 70s with COVID-19, enrolled during active disease. The V call is TRBV7-9, the J call TRBJ2-2; D unresolved. The CDR3 reads CASSLGTNTGELFF. CDR3 nucleotide sequence: TGTGCCAGCAGCTTAGGTACGAACACCGGGGAGCTGTTTTTT.